The 12 T cell receptor beta chains given below trace back to one sample, sequenced in a study of T cell repertoires in cytomegalovirus infection. TCRdb redid the calling of the reads with MiXCR, one entry per CDR3 protein. Of about 300,000 distinct CDR3 sequences in the sample, about a tenth were seen once. Input material: PBMCs. The source is a human donor in good health (CMV status not recorded). Some clones in this sample may be carry-over from other donors' samples.

At least ten counts were recorded for this clonotype. The gene calls are TRBV6-2 or TRBV6-3 and TRBJ1-5, with D possibly TRBD1 on 6 matching bases. V gave up 5 bases and J gave up 2 bases, with 13 bases separating them. The CDR3 is 15 residues long. From germline, CDR1 is MNHEY and CDR2 SVGEGT. The CDR3 protein is CASSATGFGNQPQHF. CDR3 in DNA: TGTGCCAGCAGTGCCACAGGGTTTGGCAATCAGCCCCAGCATTTT.

This clonotype occurred a few times. V gene TRBV2 combines with J gene TRBJ2-7; D call uncertain. Trimming took 9 bases from V and 3 from J, leaving 15 bases between them. Germline CDR1 SNHLY, CDR2 FYNNEI. CDR3 length: 13 amino acids. CDR3: CASWAQESYEQYF. The DNA for the CDR3 is TGTGCCAGTTGGGCCCAGGAGAGCTACGAGCAGTACTTC.

The genes are TRBV5-5 and TRBJ1-1; no clear D. Trimming pared 4 bases from V and 2 bases from J, leaving 12 bases between. This CDR3 is built from 14 residues. Germline lookup yields CDR1 SGHKS and CDR2 YYEKEE (reference sequence). The CDR3 DNA reads TGTGCCAGCAGCCCCAGGACTTACAACACTGAAGCTTTCTTT. Amino acids: CASSPRTYNTEAFF.

This clonotype was seen a few times. The chain couples TRBV29-1 to TRBJ1-1; a possible D gene is TRBD1 (5 bases). The CDR3 contains 13 residues. Germline CDR1 and CDR2: SQVTM and ANQGSEA. Between the trimmed V and J ends, which lost 7 bases and 0 bases, there was a span of 12 bases. The CDR3, as DNA: TGCAGCGCCACGGGACTGGTGAACACTGAAGCTTTCTTT. Amino acids: CSATGLVNTEAFF.

This clonotype was counted at least ten times. The V gene is TRBV12-3 or TRBV12-4, the J gene TRBJ2-2, with D tentatively TRBD2 (6 bases). This CDR3 contains 14 residues. With 8 bases removed from V and 6 bases from J, the gap between germline ends came to 16 bases. The CDR3 DNA sequence: TGTGCCAGCCAGTTTACGTGGGGGGCCGGGGAGCTGTTTTTT. This sequence encodes CASQFTWGAGELFF.

This clonotype was counted only a few times. The rearrangement uses TRBV29-1 and TRBJ2-7; maybe TRBD2 (6 bases). The CDR3 is made up of 14 amino acids. CDR1 and CDR2 from the germline V gene are SQVTM and ANQGSEA. The V and J ends lost 6 bases and 2 bases respectively, with 17 bases between them. Here the CDR3 DNA reads TGCAGCGTCAGGACGGGGACTGTAGCCTACGAGCAGTACTTC. This sequence encodes CSVRTGTVAYEQYF.

This clonotype was recorded at least ten times. The V and J genes are TRBV19 and TRBJ2-6, with D perhaps TRBD1 (6 bases). The CDR3 has 19 residues. The V gene lost 7 bases and the J gene lost 1 base, with 23 bases spanning the gap. Germline loops: CDR1 LNHDA, CDR2 SQIVND (reference sequence). The CDR3 DNA is TGTGCCAGTACCCCCAAAGGGCCAGGGGTTCGTTCTGGGGCCAACGTCCTGACTTTC. Protein sequence: CASTPKGPGVRSGANVLTF.

Details on this clonotype: One base away lies a much larger clone, so this may be a sequencing read error. This sequence joins TRBV6-1 and TRBJ1-1, with D possibly TRBD1 on 6 matching bases. The CDR3 sequence is 15 residues long. From germline, CDR1 is MNHNS and CDR2 SASEGT. CDR3 DNA sequence: TGTGCCAGCGGTGATGTTCGACAGGCCTCGATGGAAGCTTTCTTT. Its protein product is CASGDVRQASMEAFF.

In its sample, this clonotype was seen many times. The CDR3 reads CSVPSQPEAFF. The CDR3 bases are TGCAGTGTCCCCTCGCAACCTGAAGCTTTCTTT. The chain uses TRBV20-1 and TRBJ1-1, with D unresolved. Germline V gene sequence: CDR1 DFQATT, CDR2 SNEGSKA (reference sequence). Trimming removed 7 bases at V and 6 bases at J, with 12 bases between. The CDR3 sequence is 11 residues long.

The sample holds many counts of this clonotype. The chain couples TRBV7-2 to TRBJ1-2; TRBD1 agrees at 8 bases. The CDR3 sequence is 13 residues long. The J segment lost 12 bases and the V segment lost 6 bases, leaving 12 bases of the junction unmatched. Germline-derived CDR1 and CDR2 are SGHTA and FQGNSA. CDR3 in DNA: TGTGCCAGCAGTCCAGGGACAGGCGAACCAAACACCTTC. Protein sequence: CASSPGTGEPNTF.

In its sample, this clonotype was seen many times. This rearrangement joins TRBV19 to TRBJ2-6; a possible D gene is TRBD1 (5 bases). Trimming left V 5 bases short and J 5 bases short, with 13 bases between. This CDR3 is built from 15 residues. CDR1 and CDR2 from the germline V gene are LNHDA and SQIVND (reference sequence). The CDR3 protein is CASSPGFQRANVLTF. The CDR3, as DNA: TGTGCCAGTAGTCCAGGGTTTCAAAGGGCCAACGTCCTGACTTTC. Using reference TRBV19 and TRBJ2-6 for the parts outside the CDR3, the full variable domain is DGGITQSPKYLFRKEGQNVTLSCEQNLNHDAMYWYRQDPGQGLRLIYYSQIVNDFQKGDIAEGYSVSREKKESFPLTVTSAQKNPTAFYLCASSPGFQRANVLTFGAGSRLTVL.

At least ten counts were recorded for this clonotype. The J gene is TRBJ2-4, the V gene TRBV28, with D perhaps TRBD1 (6 bases). The CDR3 runs 16 residues. The germline CDR1 and CDR2 sequences are MDHEN and SYDVKM. V was trimmed by 6 bases and J by 0 bases, leaving 15 bases between them. The CDR3 DNA sequence: TGTGCCAGCAGATTCAGACAGGCGTTAGCCAAAAACATTCAGTACTTC. Residues: CASRFRQALAKNIQYF.